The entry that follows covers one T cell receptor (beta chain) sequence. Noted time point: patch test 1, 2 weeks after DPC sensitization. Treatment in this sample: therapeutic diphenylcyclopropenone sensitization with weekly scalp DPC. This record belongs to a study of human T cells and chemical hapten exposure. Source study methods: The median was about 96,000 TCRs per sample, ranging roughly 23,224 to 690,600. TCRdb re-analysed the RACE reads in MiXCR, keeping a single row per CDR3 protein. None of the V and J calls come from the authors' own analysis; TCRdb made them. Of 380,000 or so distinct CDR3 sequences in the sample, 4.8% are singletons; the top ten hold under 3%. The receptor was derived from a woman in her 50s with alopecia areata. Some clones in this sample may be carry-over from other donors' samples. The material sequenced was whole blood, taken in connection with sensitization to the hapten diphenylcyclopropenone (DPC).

CDR3 amino acids: CASSYGGRTGGELFF. The CDR3 coding sequence is TGTGCCAGCAGTTACGGCGGGAGAACTGGCGGGGAGCTGTTTTTT. V and J are TRBV6-5 and TRBJ2-2; 7 bases match TRBD2. With V trimmed by 2 bases and J by 7 bases, 7 bases remained unmatched. Per the germline V gene, CDR1 is MNHEY and CDR2 is SVGAGI. The CDR3 is made up of 15 amino acids.